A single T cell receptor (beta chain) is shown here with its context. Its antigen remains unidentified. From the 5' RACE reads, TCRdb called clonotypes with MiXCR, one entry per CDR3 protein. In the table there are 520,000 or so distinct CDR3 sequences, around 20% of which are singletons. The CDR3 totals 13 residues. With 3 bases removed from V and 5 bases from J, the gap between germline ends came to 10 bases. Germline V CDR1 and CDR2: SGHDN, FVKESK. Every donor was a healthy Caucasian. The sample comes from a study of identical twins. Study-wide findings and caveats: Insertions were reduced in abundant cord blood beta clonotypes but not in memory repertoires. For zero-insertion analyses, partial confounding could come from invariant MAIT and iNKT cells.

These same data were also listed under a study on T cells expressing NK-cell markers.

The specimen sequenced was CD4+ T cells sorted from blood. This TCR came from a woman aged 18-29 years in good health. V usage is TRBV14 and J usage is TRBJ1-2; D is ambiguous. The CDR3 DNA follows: TGTGCCAGCAGCCAGGGGAGAGGGTATGGCTACACCTTC. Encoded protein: CASSQGRGYGYTF.